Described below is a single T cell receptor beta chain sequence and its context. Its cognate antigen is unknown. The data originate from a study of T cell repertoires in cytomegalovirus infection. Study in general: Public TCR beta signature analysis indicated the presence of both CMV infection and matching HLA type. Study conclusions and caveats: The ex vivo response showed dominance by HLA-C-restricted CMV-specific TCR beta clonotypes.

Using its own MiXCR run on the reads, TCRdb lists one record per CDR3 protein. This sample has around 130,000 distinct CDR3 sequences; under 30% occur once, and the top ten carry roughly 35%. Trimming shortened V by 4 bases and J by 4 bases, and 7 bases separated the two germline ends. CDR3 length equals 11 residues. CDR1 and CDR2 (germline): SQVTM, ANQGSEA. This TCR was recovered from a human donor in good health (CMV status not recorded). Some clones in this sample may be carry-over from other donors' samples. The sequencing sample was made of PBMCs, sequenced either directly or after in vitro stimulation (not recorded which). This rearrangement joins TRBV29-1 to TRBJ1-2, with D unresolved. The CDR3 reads CSVGEVYGYTF. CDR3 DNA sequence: TGCAGCGTTGGGGAGGTCTATGGCTACACCTTC.